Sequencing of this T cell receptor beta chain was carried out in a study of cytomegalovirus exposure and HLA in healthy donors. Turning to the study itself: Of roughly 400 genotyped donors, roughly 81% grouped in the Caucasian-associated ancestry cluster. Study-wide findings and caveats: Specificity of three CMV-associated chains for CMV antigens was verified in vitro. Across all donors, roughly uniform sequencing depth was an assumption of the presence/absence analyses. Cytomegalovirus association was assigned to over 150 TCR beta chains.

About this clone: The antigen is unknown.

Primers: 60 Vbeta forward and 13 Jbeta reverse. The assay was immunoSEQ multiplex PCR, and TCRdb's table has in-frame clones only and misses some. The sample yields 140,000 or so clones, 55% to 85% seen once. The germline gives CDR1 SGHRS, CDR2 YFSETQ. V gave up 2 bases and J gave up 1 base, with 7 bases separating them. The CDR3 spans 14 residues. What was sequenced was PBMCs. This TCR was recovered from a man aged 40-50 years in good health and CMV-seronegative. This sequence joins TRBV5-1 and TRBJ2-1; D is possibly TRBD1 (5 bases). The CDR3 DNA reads TGCGCCAGCAGCTTCTCAGGGTCCTACAATGAGCAGTTCTTC. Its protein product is CASSFSGSYNEQFF.